These T cell receptor beta chains were read from a single sample in a study of beta chain features in type 1 diabetes. This table comes from immunoSEQ multiplex PCR, and its TCRdb copy is limited to in-frame clones, with some not included. The sample has some 660,000 clones, about 14% seen once. Sequenced sample: naive CD4+ T cells from blood. Receptors originate from a man aged 18 to 30 with type 1 diabetes. Each CDR3 is given with its conserved first and last residue. D genes are given only for firm matches. Clone size is shown for a subset of rows, as once, few, many or a class of expanded clone.

size,D,V,J,DNA,CDR3
.,.,TRBV11-3,TRBJ2-1,TGTGCCAGCAGCTTAGTGACCGGGGTGAAAGGCGAGCAGTTCTTC,CASSLVTGVKGEQFF
few,.,TRBV6-5,TRBJ2-3,TGTGCCAGCAGTTACAAGCAGGCAGATACGCAGTATTTT,CASSYKQADTQYF
.,.,TRBV5-1,TRBJ2-7,TGCGCCAGCAGCTTGATGCCAGGGATTCCCTACGAGCAGTACTTC,CASSLMPGIPYEQYF
.,.,TRBV7-9,TRBJ1-1,TGTGCCAGCAGTCCCGTTCATGCACCGGCGAACACTGAAGCTTTCTTT,CASSPVHAPANTEAFF
few,.,TRBV30,TRBJ1-2,TGTGCCTGGAGGGACCGGAACTATGGCTACACCTTC,CAWRDRNYGYTF
.,.,TRBV11-2,TRBJ2-2,TGTGGAATGAGCAGGGCCCCGGGCACCGGGGAGCTGTTTTTT,CGMSRAPGTGELFF
.,TRBD1,TRBV30,TRBJ1-5,TGTGCCTGGAGTGTGGACAGGGGAAATCAGCCCCAGCATTTT,CAWSVDRGNQPQHF
.,.,TRBV30,TRBJ2-7,TGTGCCTGGAGGCGGTGGCAGTCCTCCTACGAGCAGTACTTC,CAWRRWQSSYEQYF
few,TRBD1,TRBV6-6,TRBJ2-7,TGTGCCAGCACCCTACAGGGGCCCGCGTACGAGCAGTACTTC,CASTLQGPAYEQYF
few,.,TRBV30,TRBJ2-5,TGTGCCTGGAGTTATCAGTTTTCGGAGCAAGAGACCCAGTACTTC,CAWSYQFSEQETQYF
.,TRBD1,TRBV30,TRBJ1-2,TGTCGGCTGGAGCCCCGTGGACAGGGCAACTATGGCTACACCTTC,CRLEPRGQGNYGYTF
few,.,TRBV2,TRBJ2-7,TGTGCCAGCAGTTTACGGACCGAGTACGAGCAGTACTTC,CASSLRTEYEQYF
.,TRBD1,TRBV9,TRBJ1-3,TGTGCCAGCAGCGAGGGGACAGCGCCCCTCTCTGGAAACACCATATATTTT,CASSEGTAPLSGNTIYF
.,.,TRBV19,TRBJ1-1,TGTGCCAGCCAACTAAGGCCGGAGAGGAACACTGAAGCTTTCTTT,CASQLRPERNTEAFF
.,TRBD2,TRBV10-3,TRBJ2-1,TGTGCCATCAGTGATAGACTAGCGAGCCCCAATGAGCAGTTCTTC,CAISDRLASPNEQFF
.,.,TRBV11-2,TRBJ2-3,TGTGCCAGCAGCCCGAGAGGGGCAACAGATACGCAGTATTTT,CASSPRGATDTQYF
few,TRBD1,TRBV7-3,TRBJ2-6,TGTGCCAGCAGCCTACGGGACAGCGTCTCTGGGGCCAACGTCCTGACTTTC,CASSLRDSVSGANVLTF
.,.,TRBV12-2,TRBJ1-5,TGTGCAAGTCGCTTACTCCCCCAGGGAAGTGAGCCCCAGCATTTT,CASRLLPQGSEPQHF
.,TRBD1,TRBV2,TRBJ1-5,TGTGCCAGCGTGGGAGTGGGACAGTTAAATCAGCCCCAGCATTTT,CASVGVGQLNQPQHF
.,TRBD1,TRBV5-4,TRBJ1-6,TGTGCCAGCAGCTCGGCAAAAACAGGGGTAAATTCACCCCTCCACTTT,CASSSAKTGVNSPLHF
.,.,TRBV30,TRBJ2-7,TGTGCCTGGAGCGAATCCTACGAGCAGTACTTC,CAWSESYEQYF
few,.,TRBV7-2,TRBJ1-2,TGTGCCAGCAGCTTGAGCGGAGTCTATGGCTACACCTTC,CASSLSGVYGYTF
few,TRBD1,TRBV7-9,TRBJ1-2,TGTGCCAGCAGCTCGGACAGGATCGGCTACACCTTC,CASSSDRIGYTF
.,.,TRBV7-8,TRBJ2-5,TGTGCCAGCAGCCCGATTTCAGCGGGAGAGACCCAGTACTTC,CASSPISAGETQYF
.,.,TRBV11-2,TRBJ2-5,TGTGCCAGCAGCTTAGATAGAGAGACCCAGTACTTC,CASSLDRETQYF
few,TRBD1,TRBV4-2,TRBJ2-7,TGTGCCAGCAGCCAGCTCGGGACAGGTACCTACGAGCAGTACTTC,CASSQLGTGTYEQYF
.,TRBD1,TRBV7-2,TRBJ1-5,TGTGCCAGCAGCTTAGGAGGGGGCAAGGAGCCCCAGCATTTT,CASSLGGGKEPQHF
.,.,TRBV5-1,TRBJ2-3,TGCGCCAGCAGCTTGGGGACCTCCGGGAGCACAGATACGCAGTATTTT,CASSLGTSGSTDTQYF
few,TRBD2,TRBV7-4,TRBJ2-7,TGTGCCAGCAGCTTGAGAACTAGCGGGAGCTGGTACGAGCAGTACTTC,CASSLRTSGSWYEQYF
few,.,TRBV6-1,TRBJ2-1,TGTGCCAGCAGTGAAAGTGGTAGGCAGTCTGAGCAGTTCTTC,CASSESGRQSEQFF
few,TRBD1,TRBV4-2,TRBJ2-7,TGTGCCAGCAGCCCAGGGGACAGGGGGTACGAGCAGTACTTC,CASSPGDRGYEQYF
few,TRBD2,TRBV7-2,TRBJ2-4,TGTGCCAGCAGCTTAGGACTAGCGGCAGACATTCAGTACTTC,CASSLGLAADIQYF
.,.,TRBV28,TRBJ1-5,TGTGCCAGCAGTTTAGATTCGCAGGGCCGGCAGCCCCAGCATTTT,CASSLDSQGRQPQHF
.,.,TRBV5-1,TRBJ1-1,TGCGCCAGCAGCTCAACAGGATCTGGGAACACTGAAGCTTTCTTT,CASSSTGSGNTEAFF
few,TRBD2,TRBV9,TRBJ2-5,TGTGCCAGCAGCGTAGCGGCTAGCGGGATTAGGGAGACCCAGTACTTC,CASSVAASGIRETQYF
few,.,TRBV14,TRBJ2-1,TGTGCCAGCAGCCAAGTGCCCGACTTATTCTACAATGAGCAGTTCTTC,CASSQVPDLFYNEQFF
few,.,TRBV30,TRBJ1-5,TGTGCCTGGAGTGGGATTCGGGCCGATCAGCCCCAGCATTTT,CAWSGIRADQPQHF
.,.,TRBV11-2,TRBJ2-5,TGTGCCAGCAGCTTAGATCTGGGCAGGATTCAAGAGACCCAGTACTTC,CASSLDLGRIQETQYF
.,TRBD2,TRBV6-5,TRBJ2-1,TGTGCCAGCAGGAGCGGGAGGGCCTCCAATGAGCAGTTCTTC,CASRSGRASNEQFF
.,.,TRBV5-4,TRBJ1-5,TGTGCCAGCAGCAAGGACAGCAATCAGCCCCAGCATTTT,CASSKDSNQPQHF
few,.,TRBV18,TRBJ1-5,TGTGCCAGCTCACCAGGGACAAGTAGCAATCAGCCCCAGCATTTT,CASSPGTSSNQPQHF
.,TRBD2,TRBV10-3,TRBJ2-7,TGTGCCATCAGTGGTTTTTCAGGCGGGAGCTACGAGCAGTACTTC,CAISGFSGGSYEQYF
.,.,TRBV5-1,TRBJ1-2,TGCGCCAGCAGCTTGGACACCTCAGGACCCCGTGGCTACACCTTC,CASSLDTSGPRGYTF